This T cell receptor beta chain derives from a study of blood T cell repertoires in COVID-19. Germline V gives CDR1 SGHAT, CDR2 FQDESV (reference sequence). Trimming at V came to 1 base and at J to 4 bases, leaving 3 bases not matched to a gene. This CDR3 region has 14 residues. Clones were sequenced by immunoSEQ multiplex PCR, and TCRdb holds only the in-frame ones, with some missing. The sample contains some 120,000 clones, 86% of which appear only once. In its sample, this clone was seen a few times. The chain employs TRBV11-1 and TRBJ2-7; 8 nucleotides line up with TRBD2. Sequenced: peripheral blood. This receptor was identified in a human donor in a cohort sampled during active COVID-19. The CDR3 reads CASSLGLATYEQYF. The CDR3 DNA reads as TGTGCCAGCAGCTTAGGACTAGCGACGTACGAGCAGTACTTC. Full variable domain (outside the CDR3, taken from reference TRBV11-1 and TRBJ2-7): EAEVAQSPRYKITEKSQAVAFWCDPISGHATLYWYRQILGQGPELLVQFQDESVVDDSQLPKDRFSAERLKGVDSTLKIQPAELGDSAMYLCASSLGLATYEQYFGPGTRLTVT.